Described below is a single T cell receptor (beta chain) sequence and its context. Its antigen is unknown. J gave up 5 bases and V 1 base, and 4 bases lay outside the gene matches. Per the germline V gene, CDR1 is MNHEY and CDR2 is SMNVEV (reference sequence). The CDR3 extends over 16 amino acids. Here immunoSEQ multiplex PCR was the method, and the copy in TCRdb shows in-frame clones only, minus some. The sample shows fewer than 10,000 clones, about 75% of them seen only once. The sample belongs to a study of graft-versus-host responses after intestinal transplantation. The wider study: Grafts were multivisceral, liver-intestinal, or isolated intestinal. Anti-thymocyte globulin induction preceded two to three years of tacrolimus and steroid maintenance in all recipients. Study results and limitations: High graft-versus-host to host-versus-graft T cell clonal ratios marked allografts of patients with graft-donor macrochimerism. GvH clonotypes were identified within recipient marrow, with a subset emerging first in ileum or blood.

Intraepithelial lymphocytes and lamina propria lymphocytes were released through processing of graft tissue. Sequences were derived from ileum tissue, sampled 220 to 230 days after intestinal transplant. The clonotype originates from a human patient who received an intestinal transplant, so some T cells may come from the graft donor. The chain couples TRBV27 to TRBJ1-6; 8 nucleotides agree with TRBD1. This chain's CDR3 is CASSLLHRGNNSPLHF. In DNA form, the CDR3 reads TGTGCCAGCAGTTTATTGCACAGGGGGAATAATTCACCCCTCCACTTT.